What follows is one T cell receptor (beta chain) and its context. Its specificity is unknown. The J segment lost 1 base and the V segment lost 1 base, leaving 5 bases of the junction unmatched. Per the germline V gene, CDR1 is SGHNT and CDR2 is YYREEE (reference sequence). This CDR3 contains 16 residues. This sample stems from a study of T cells in localized non-small cell lung cancer. This table comes from immunoSEQ multiplex PCR, and its TCRdb copy is limited to in-frame clones, with some not included. The table has tens of thousands of clones, around 86% seen once. The study's findings and limits: Heterogeneity stays possible, as sequencing covered only one tumor region. Measurement of T cell clonality placed uninvolved adjacent lung highest, above the level in tumor. For the top 100 tumor clones, a median roughly 56 also appeared in adjacent lung.

The J gene is TRBJ2-1, the V gene TRBV5-4; 7 nucleotides line up with TRBD1. The material was peripheral blood mononuclear cells, obtained before any cancer treatment. The source of this sequence is a male donor aged 60 or over with stage II lung adenocarcinoma. Written as DNA, the CDR3 is TGTGCCAGCAGCTTGTGGCAGGGGGAGTCCTACAATGAGCAGTTCTTC. Translation: CASSLWQGESYNEQFF.